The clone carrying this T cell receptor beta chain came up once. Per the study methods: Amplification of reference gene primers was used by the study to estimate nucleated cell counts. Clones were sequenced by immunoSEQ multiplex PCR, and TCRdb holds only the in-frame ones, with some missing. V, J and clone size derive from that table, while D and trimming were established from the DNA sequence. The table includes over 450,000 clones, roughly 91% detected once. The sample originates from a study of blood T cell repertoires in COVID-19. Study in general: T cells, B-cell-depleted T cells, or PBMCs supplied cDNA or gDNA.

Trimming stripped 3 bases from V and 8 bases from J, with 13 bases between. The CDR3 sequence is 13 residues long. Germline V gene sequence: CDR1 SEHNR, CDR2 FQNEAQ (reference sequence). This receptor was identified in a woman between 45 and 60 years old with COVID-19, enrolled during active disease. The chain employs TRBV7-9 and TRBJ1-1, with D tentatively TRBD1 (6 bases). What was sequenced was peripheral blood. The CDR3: CASSFDSDREAFF. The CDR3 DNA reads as TGTGCCAGCAGCTTCGATTCGGACAGAGAAGCTTTCTTT.